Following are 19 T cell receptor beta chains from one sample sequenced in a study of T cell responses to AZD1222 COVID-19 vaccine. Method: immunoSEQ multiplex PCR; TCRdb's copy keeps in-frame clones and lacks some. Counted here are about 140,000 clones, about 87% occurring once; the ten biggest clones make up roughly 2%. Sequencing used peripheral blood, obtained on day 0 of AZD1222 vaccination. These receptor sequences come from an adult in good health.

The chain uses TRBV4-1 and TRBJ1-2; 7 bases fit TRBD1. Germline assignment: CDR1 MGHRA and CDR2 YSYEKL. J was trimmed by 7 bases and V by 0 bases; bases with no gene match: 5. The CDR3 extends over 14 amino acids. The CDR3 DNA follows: TGCGCCAGCAGCCAAGAATACAGGGGTAGTGGCTACACCTTC. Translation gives CASSQEYRGSGYTF.

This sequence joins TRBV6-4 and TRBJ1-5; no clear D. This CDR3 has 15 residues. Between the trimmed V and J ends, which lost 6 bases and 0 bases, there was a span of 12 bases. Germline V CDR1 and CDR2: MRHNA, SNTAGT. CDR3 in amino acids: CASSMTTDSNQPQHF. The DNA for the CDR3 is TGTGCCAGCAGCATGACTACGGATAGCAATCAGCCCCAGCATTTT.

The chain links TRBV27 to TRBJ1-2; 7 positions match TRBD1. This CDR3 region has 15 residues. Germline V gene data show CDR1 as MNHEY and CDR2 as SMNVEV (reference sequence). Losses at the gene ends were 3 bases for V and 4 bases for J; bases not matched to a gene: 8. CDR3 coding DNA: TGTGCCAGCAGTTTCCTCGACAGGGCAGGCTATGGCTACACCTTC. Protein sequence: CASSFLDRAGYGYTF.

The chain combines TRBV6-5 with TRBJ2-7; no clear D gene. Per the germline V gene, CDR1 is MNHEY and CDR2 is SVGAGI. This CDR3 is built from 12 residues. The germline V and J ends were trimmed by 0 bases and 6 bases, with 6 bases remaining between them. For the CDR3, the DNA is TGTGCCAGCAGTTACTCACCAGTCGAGCAGTACTTC. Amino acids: CASSYSPVEQYF.

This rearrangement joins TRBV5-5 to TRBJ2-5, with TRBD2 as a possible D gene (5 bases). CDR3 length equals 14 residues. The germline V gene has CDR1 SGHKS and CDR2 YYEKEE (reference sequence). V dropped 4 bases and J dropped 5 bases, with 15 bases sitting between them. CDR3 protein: CASSARTSGETQYF. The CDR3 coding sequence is TGTGCCAGCAGCGCCAGGACCTCGGGGGAGACCCAGTACTTC.

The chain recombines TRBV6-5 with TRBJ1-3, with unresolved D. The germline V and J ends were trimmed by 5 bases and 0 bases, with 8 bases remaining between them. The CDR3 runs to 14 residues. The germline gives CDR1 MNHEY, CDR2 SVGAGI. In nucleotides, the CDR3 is TGTGCCAGCAGTCTAGGATTCTCTGGAAACACCATATATTTT. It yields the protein CASSLGFSGNTIYF.

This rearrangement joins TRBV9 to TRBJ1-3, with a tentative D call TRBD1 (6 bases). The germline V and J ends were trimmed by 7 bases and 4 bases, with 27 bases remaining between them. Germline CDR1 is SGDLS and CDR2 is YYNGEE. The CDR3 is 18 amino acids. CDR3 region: CASSSPSGDRTDGNTIYF. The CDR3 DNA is TGTGCCAGCTCAAGCCCCTCGGGAGATCGGACAGACGGAAACACCATATATTTT. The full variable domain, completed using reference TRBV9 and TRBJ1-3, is DSGVTQTPKHLITATGQRVTLRCSPRSGDLSVYWYQQSLDQGLQFLIQYYNGEERAKGNILERFSAQQFPDLHSELNLSSLELGDSALYFCASSSPSGDRTDGNTIYFGEGSWLTVV.

DNA of the CDR3: TGCGCCAGCAGCTTGGACACGCGGCAGCACAACTACGAGCAGTACTTC. Its translation: CASSLDTRQHNYEQYF. This chain connects TRBV5-1 to TRBJ2-7; D ambiguous. V was cut by 0 bases and J by 3 bases, with 16 bases left in between. Per the germline V gene, CDR1 is SGHRS and CDR2 is YFSETQ. The CDR3 is made up of 16 amino acids.

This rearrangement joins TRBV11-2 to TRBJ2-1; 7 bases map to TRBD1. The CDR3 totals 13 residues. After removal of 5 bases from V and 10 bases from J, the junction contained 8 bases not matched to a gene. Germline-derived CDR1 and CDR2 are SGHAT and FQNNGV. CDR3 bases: TGTGCCAGCAGCCCACTCCAGGGGGTAGAGCAGTTCTTC. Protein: CASSPLQGVEQFF. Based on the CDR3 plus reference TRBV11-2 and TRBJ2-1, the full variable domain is EAGVAQSPRYKIIEKRQSVAFWCNPISGHATLYWYQQILGQGPKLLIQFQNNGVVDDSQLPKDRFSAERLKGVDSTLKIQPAKLEDSAVYLCASSPLQGVEQFFGPGTRLTVL.

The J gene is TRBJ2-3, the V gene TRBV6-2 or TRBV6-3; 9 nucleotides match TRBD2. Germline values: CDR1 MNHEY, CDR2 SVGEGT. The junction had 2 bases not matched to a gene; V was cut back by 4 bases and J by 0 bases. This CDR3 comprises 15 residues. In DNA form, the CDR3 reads TGTGCCAGCAGTTCTACTAGCGGGAGCACAGATACGCAGTATTTT. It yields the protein CASSSTSGSTDTQYF.

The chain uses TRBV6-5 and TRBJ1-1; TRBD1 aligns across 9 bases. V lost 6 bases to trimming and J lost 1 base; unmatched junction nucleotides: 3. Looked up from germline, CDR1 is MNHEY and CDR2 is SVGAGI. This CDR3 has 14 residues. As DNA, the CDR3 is TGTGCCAGCAGGCAGGGACAGGGGAACACTGAAGCTTTCTTT. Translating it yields CASRQGQGNTEAFF.

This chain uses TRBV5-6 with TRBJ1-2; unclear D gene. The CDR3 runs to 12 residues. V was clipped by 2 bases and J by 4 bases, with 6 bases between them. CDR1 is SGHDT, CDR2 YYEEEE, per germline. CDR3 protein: CASSLEPYGYTF. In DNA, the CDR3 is TGTGCCAGCAGCTTAGAACCCTATGGCTACACCTTC.

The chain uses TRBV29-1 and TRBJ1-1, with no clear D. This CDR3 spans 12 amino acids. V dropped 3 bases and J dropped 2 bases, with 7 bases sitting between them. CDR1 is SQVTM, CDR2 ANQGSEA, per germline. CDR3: CSVDRGNTEAFF. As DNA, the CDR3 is TGCAGCGTTGATCGGGGTAACACTGAAGCTTTCTTT.

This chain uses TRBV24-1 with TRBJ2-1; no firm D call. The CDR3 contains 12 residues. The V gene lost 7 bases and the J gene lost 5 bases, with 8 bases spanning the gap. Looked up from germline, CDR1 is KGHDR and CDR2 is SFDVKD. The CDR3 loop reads CATSAANNEQFF. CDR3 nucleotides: TGTGCCACCAGCGCCGCAAACAATGAGCAGTTCTTC.

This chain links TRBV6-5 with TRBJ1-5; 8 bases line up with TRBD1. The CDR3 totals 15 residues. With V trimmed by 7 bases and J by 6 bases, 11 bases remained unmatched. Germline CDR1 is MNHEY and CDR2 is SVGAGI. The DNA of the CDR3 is TGTGCCAGCAAGAAGGACAGGGACGGCGTTCAGCCCCAGCATTTT. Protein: CASKKDRDGVQPQHF.

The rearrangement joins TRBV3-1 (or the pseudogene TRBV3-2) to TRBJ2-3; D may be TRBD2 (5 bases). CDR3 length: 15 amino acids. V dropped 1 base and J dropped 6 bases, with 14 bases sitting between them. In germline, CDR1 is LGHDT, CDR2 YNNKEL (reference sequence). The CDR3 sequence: CASSQALLAADTQYF. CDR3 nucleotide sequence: TGTGCCAGCAGCCAAGCCCTCCTAGCTGCTGATACGCAGTATTTT.

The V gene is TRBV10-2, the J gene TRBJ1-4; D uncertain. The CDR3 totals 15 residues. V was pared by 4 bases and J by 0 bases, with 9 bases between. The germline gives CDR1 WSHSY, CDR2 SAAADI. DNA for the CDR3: TGCGCCAGCAGTGTGTCGGCTTCAACTAATGAAAAACTGTTTTTT. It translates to CASSVSASTNEKLFF.

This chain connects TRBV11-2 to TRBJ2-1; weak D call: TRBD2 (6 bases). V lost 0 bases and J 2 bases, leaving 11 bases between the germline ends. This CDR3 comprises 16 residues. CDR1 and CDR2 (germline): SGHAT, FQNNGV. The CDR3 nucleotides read TGTGCCAGCAGCTTAGATCGGGTAGCGGCCTACAATGAGCAGTTCTTC. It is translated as CASSLDRVAAYNEQFF.

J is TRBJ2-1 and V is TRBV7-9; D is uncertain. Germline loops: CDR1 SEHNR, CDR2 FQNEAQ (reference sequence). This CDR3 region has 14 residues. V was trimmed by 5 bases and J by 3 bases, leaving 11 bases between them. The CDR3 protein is CASSPWTDYNEQFF. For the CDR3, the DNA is TGTGCCAGCAGCCCCTGGACGGACTACAATGAGCAGTTCTTC.